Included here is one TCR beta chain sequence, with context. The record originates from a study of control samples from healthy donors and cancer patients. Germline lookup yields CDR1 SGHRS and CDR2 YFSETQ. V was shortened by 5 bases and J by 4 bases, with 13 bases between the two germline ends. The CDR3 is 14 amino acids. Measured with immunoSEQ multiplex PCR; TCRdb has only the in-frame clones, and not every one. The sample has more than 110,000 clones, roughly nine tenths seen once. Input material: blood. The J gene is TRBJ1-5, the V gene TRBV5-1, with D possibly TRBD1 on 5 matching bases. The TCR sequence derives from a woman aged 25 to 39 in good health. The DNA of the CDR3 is TGCGCCAGCAGTTCGCAGGGTGGTAATCAGCCCCAGCATTTT. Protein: CASSSQGGNQPQHF.